The 2 T cell receptor beta chains presented below share a single source sample, sequenced in a study of shared clonotypes between healthy human individuals. Clones were read by immunoSEQ multiplex PCR, and TCRdb kept only the in-frame ones, dropping some. The sample lists over 800,000 clones; about 92% were seen once. Naive CD8 isolation took CD45RO-negative cells positively selected for CCR7 and excluded terminally differentiated effector memory CD45RA+ cells. The material sequenced was naive CD8+ T cells sorted from blood. These receptors were obtained from a man aged 25 to 40 in good health.

Of note for this clone: The same CDR3 also results from other DNA sequences found in this sample. The chain recombines TRBV5-1 with TRBJ2-1; 12 bases are a match to TRBD2. Germline assignment: CDR1 SGHRS and CDR2 YFSETQ. V was pared by 3 bases and J by 7 bases, with 5 bases of the junction left unmatched. The CDR3 is made up of 15 amino acids. The CDR3 DNA is TGCGCCAGCAGCTCCGGGACTAGCGGGCGAAATGAGCAGTTCTTC. Amino acid sequence: CASSSGTSGRNEQFF.

The V gene is TRBV10-3, the J gene TRBJ2-7, with TRBD2 matching over 7 bases. Germline V gives CDR1 ENHRY, CDR2 SYGVKD. The V gene end was trimmed by 4 bases and the J gene end by 0 bases; junction bases not matched to a gene: 9. The CDR3 consists of 16 residues. CDR3 in DNA: TGTGCCATCAGTGTCTCACTAGCGCAAAGCTCCTACGAGCAGTACTTC. Amino acid sequence: CAISVSLAQSSYEQYF.